This TCR beta chain was sequenced in a study of identical twins. Trimming removed 2 bases from V and 6 bases from J; junction bases left unmatched: 5. In germline, CDR1 is MNHNY, CDR2 SVGAGI (reference sequence). There are 15 residues in the CDR3. Using its own MiXCR run on the 5' RACE reads, TCRdb lists one record per CDR3 protein. The repertoire holds 1.5 million to 2 million distinct CDR3 sequences, 25% to 35% seen once, with more than 0.25% in the top ten. The sequence derives from a newborn girl in good health. What was sequenced was cord blood. The J gene is TRBJ2-1, the V gene TRBV6-6, with TRBD2 matching 9 bases. The CDR3 protein is CASSYALAGPNEQFF. CDR3 DNA sequence: TGTGCCAGCAGTTACGCGCTAGCGGGGCCCAATGAGCAGTTCTTC.